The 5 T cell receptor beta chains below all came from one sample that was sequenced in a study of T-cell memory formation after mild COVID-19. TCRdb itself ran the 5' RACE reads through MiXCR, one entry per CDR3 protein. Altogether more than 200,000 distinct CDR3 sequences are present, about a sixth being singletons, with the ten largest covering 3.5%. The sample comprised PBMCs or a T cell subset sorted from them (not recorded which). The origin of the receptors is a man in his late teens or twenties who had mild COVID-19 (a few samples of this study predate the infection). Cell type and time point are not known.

CDR3 amino acids: CASSLDEGGFEKLFF. CDR3 DNA sequence: TGTGCCAGCAGCTTAGATGAGGGCGGGTTTGAAAAACTGTTTTTT. This chain joins TRBV7-8 and TRBJ1-4; no clear D gene. The ends were cut back, 1 base at V and 7 bases at J, with 13 bases in the middle. The CDR3 length is 15 residues. Per the germline V gene, CDR1 is SGHVS and CDR2 is FQNEAQ.

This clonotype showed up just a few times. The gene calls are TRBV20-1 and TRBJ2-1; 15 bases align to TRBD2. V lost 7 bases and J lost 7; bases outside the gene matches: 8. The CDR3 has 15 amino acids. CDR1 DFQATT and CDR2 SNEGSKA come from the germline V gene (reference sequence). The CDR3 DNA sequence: TGCAGTGAAGCGCCGGGACTAGCGGGGGGAAATGAGCAGTTCTTC. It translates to CSEAPGLAGGNEQFF.

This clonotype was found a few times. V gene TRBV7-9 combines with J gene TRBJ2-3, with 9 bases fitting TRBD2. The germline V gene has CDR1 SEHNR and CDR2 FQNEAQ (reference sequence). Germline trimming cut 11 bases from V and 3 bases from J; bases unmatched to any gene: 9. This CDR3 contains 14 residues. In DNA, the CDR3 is TGTGCCCTGTCTTTCGCGGGGGGGACAGATACGCAGTATTTT. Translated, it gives CALSFAGGTDTQYF.

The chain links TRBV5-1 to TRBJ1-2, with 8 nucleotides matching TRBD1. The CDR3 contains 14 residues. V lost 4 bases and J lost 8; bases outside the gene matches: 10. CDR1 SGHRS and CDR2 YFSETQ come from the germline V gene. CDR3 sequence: CASSLVGQVLGYTF. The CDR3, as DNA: TGCGCCAGCAGCCTGGTGGGACAGGTTTTAGGCTACACCTTC.

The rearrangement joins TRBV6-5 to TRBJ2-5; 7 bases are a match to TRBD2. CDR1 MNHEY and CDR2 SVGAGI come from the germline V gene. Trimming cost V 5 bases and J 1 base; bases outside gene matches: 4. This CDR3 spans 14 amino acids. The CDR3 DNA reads TGTGCCAGCAGTCGGGGGGACCCCCAAGAGACCCAGTACTTC. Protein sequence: CASSRGDPQETQYF.